This entry features one TCR beta chain sequence. TCRdb analysed the 5' RACE reads with MiXCR anew, one entry per CDR3 protein. The data contain roughly 140,000 distinct CDR3 sequences, 13% to 15% of them singletons. This entry comes from a study of T-cell memory formation after mild COVID-19. Material: PBMCs or a T cell subset sorted from them (not recorded which). The sequence came from an adult woman who had mild COVID-19 (a few samples of this study predate the infection). Cell type and time point are not known.

The CDR3 loop reads CASSQSQSSYNSPLHF. The CDR3 nucleotides are TGCGCCAGCAGTCAATCACAGAGCTCCTATAATTCACCCCTCCACTTT. The rearrangement joins TRBV23-1 to TRBJ1-6; D call uncertain. TRBV23-1 has ORF status, its function being uncertain. The length of the CDR3 is 16 residues. Trimming took 0 bases from V and 0 from J, leaving 6 bases between them.